The 8 T cell receptor beta chains below all came from one sample that was sequenced in a study of spatial heterogeneity in lung cancer (dated by TCRdb to between 2018 and 2021). The time point tag for this specimen amounts to: sample taken at primary tumor resection. TCR sequencing used whole RNA extracted from tumor and nontumor lung tissue, or from cryopreserved PBMC samples, without cell sorting. Receptor amplification or capture employed 5' RACE. The reads were generated on a NextSeq 500. TCRdb reanalyzed the raw reads on its own, using fastp at Q25 for trimming and MiXCR for clone calling, and kept in-frame beta chains. Entries that share a CDR3 protein sequence are merged under the most common genes and DNA. A total of approximately 12,000 distinct CDR3 sequences appear in this sample, 6.2% of them only once. The ten largest clones take up approximately 10% of the sample. This material consisted of normal lung tissue next to the tumor, taken at surgery. Source of these receptors: a male donor with early-stage non-small cell lung cancer.

This clonotype is labeled medium-sized (0.01 to 0.1%). This beta chain is a stray sequence in a library constructed for alpha chains; its clone size is not meaningful. The chain recombines TRBV12-3 or TRBV12-4 with TRBJ2-1; no definite D call. Trimming pared 5 bases from V and 5 bases from J, leaving 7 bases between. CDR3 length: 12 amino acids. The CDR3 bases are TGTGCCAGCAGTCCCCGAAACAATGAGCAGTTCTTC. Translated, it gives CASSPRNNEQFF.

This clonotype is medium-sized within its sample. Little can be read into the size of this beta chain, an off-target read in a library designed for alpha chains. The CDR3 spells CSARDLLAGGYEQYF. The CDR3 DNA is TGCAGTGCTAGAGATCTCCTAGCGGGAGGCTACGAGCAGTACTTC. This chain joins TRBV20-1 and TRBJ2-7; 11 bases are a match to TRBD2. The germline gives CDR1 DFQATT, CDR2 SNEGSKA (reference sequence). J was trimmed by 3 bases and V by 0 bases; bases with no gene match: 4. The CDR3 is 15 residues long.

This clonotype was counted many times. Found in a library prepared for alpha chains, this beta chain is an off-target read, and its abundance has little meaning. The chain couples TRBV30 to TRBJ2-5; the D is unclear. CDR1 GTSNPN and CDR2 SVGIG come from the germline V gene (reference sequence). Trimming stripped 0 bases from V and 7 bases from J, with 9 bases between. CDR3 size: 12 residues. CDR3: CAWSVRRGTQYF. CDR3 sequence (DNA): TGTGCCTGGAGTGTACGGCGTGGGACCCAGTACTTC. Drawing the rest from reference TRBV30 and TRBJ2-5, the complete variable domain is SQTIHQWPATLVQPVGSPLSLECTVEGTSNPNLYWYRQAAGRGLQLLFYSVGIGQISSEVPQNLSASRPQDRQFILSSKKLLLSDSGFYLCAWSVRRGTQYFGPGTRLLVL.

This clonotype came up a few times. Being off target in a library aimed at alpha chains, this beta chain has a size of little meaning. This chain joins TRBV6-5 and TRBJ1-1; TRBD1 matches at 10 bases. Germline loops: CDR1 MNHEY, CDR2 SVGAGI. The CDR3 contains 15 residues. J gave up 5 bases and V 6 bases, and 9 bases lay outside the gene matches. The CDR3 DNA is TGTGCCAGCAGACCCCTGACAGGGGGCCGGACTGAAGCTTTCTTT. Translated, it gives CASRPLTGGRTEAFF.

This clonotype came up many times. This beta chain represents an off-target read in a library built for alpha chains; its size is of limited meaning. This chain links TRBV12-3 or TRBV12-4 with TRBJ2-1, with 8 bases matching TRBD2. The CDR3 covers 15 residues. The V and J ends lost 2 bases and 6 bases, in that order; junction bases with no gene match: 6. The CDR3 loop reads CASSLSGRAINEQFF. The CDR3 region has the DNA TGTGCCAGCAGTTTATCCGGGAGGGCCATCAATGAGCAGTTCTTC.

This clonotype was observed a few times. This beta chain turned up in a library designed for alpha chains; as an off-target read, its abundance says little. This rearrangement joins TRBV7-8 to TRBJ1-2; tentative D call: TRBD1 (6 bases). CDR1 SGHVS and CDR2 FQNEAQ come from the germline V gene. V lost 3 bases, J lost 4 bases, and 12 bases lay in between. The CDR3 consists of 14 residues. This CDR3 reads CASSLVRGSYGYTF. In DNA, the CDR3 is TGTGCCAGCAGCTTGGTCAGGGGAAGCTATGGCTACACCTTC.

Judged by abundance, this clonotype is large. This beta chain came through as a stray read in a library set up for alpha chains, and its size says little. CDR3 residues: CAWSLKIIAKNIQYF. CDR3 DNA: TGTGCCTGGAGTCTCAAGATTATAGCCAAAAACATTCAGTACTTC. V usage is TRBV30 and J usage is TRBJ2-4; D unclear. CDR3 length: 15 residues. Trimming took off 2 bases at V and 0 bases at J, with 11 bases between the two ends. CDR1 is GTSNPN, CDR2 SVGIG, per germline (reference sequence).

This clonotype was observed many times. This beta chain is an unintended read in a library built for alpha chains; its size means little. V is TRBV7-8 and J is TRBJ1-5; 7 positions agree with TRBD1. The CDR3 spans 18 residues. From germline, CDR1 is SGHVS and CDR2 FQNEAQ. With 5 bases clipped from V and 1 base from J, the junction kept 14 bases outside the gene matches. The DNA of the CDR3 is TGTGCCAGCAGCCAACAGGGGATTGGGACGAACAGCAATCAGCCCCAGCATTTT. Translation gives CASSQQGIGTNSNQPQHF.